Below are 21 T cell receptor beta chains sequenced from a single sample in a study of T cell responses to AZD1222 COVID-19 vaccine. Sequencing used immunoSEQ multiplex PCR; TCRdb keeps in-frame clones, though not all of them. The sample yields over 150,000 clones, almost 90% seen once. The sequencing used peripheral blood, collected 28 days after the second AZD1222 dose. The receptor set was obtained from an adult who received the AZD1222 COVID-19 vaccine.

The chain joins TRBV7-6 to TRBJ2-7; 9 bases are a match to TRBD1. The CDR3 is 15 amino acids. The germline CDR1 and CDR2 sequences are SGHVS and FNYEAQ. With 6 bases clipped from V and 4 bases from J, the junction kept 10 bases outside the gene matches. The CDR3: CASSQDETGGYEQYF. In DNA form, the CDR3 reads TGTGCCAGCAGTCAAGATGAGACAGGGGGTTACGAGCAGTACTTC.

The rearrangement uses TRBV29-1 and TRBJ2-1; tentative D call: TRBD1 (6 bases). V gave up 6 bases and J gave up 6 bases, with 12 bases separating them. CDR1 SQVTM and CDR2 ANQGSEA come from the germline V gene. This CDR3 region has 12 residues. The CDR3 nucleotides are TGCAGCGTCTTATTACAGGGCAATGAGCAGTTCTTC. This sequence encodes CSVLLQGNEQFF.

The rearrangement joins TRBV5-8 to TRBJ1-1; D is ambiguous. The CDR3 runs to 13 residues. Germline-derived CDR1 and CDR2 are SGHTS and YDEGEE. V was trimmed by 4 bases and J by 1 base, leaving 8 bases between them. CDR3 sequence: CASSITRNTEAFF. CDR3 nucleotides: TGTGCCAGCAGCATCACAAGGAACACTGAAGCTTTCTTT.

The chain is built from TRBV28 and TRBJ2-1; the D is unclear. This CDR3 spans 20 amino acids. CDR1 is MDHEN, CDR2 SYDVKM, per germline. Trimming took off 2 bases at V and 2 bases at J, with 25 bases between the two ends. The CDR3 sequence is CASSLDSRSGRPPTYNEQFF. As DNA, the CDR3 is TGTGCCAGCAGTTTAGATAGTAGAAGTGGTAGGCCCCCAACCTACAATGAGCAGTTCTTC.

The J gene is TRBJ2-1, the V gene TRBV7-2; D gene unclear. The CDR3 sequence is 12 residues long. Trimming took off 5 bases at V and 6 bases at J, with 8 bases between the two ends. CDR1 is SGHTA and CDR2 is FQGNSA in the germline V gene. The CDR3 spells CASSLLANEQFF. The CDR3 DNA follows: TGTGCCAGCAGCCTACTGGCCAATGAGCAGTTCTTC. The full variable domain, rest sourced from reference TRBV7-2 and TRBJ2-1, is GAGVSQSPSNKVTEKGKDVELRCDPISGHTALYWYRQSLGQGLEFLIYFQGNSAPDKSGLPSDRFSAERTGGSVSTLTIQRTQQEDSAVYLCASSLLANEQFFGPGTRLTVL.

Turning to this clone: The same CDR3 arises from other DNA sequences in this sample as well. The rearrangement uses TRBV5-5 and TRBJ1-1, with TRBD1 matching 7 bases. Germline V gene lookup returns CDR1 SGHKS and CDR2 YYEKEE (reference sequence). This CDR3 has 13 residues. Germline trimming cut 0 bases from V and 11 bases from J; bases unmatched to any gene: 7. CDR3: CASSLGGRGEAFF. The CDR3, as DNA: TGTGCCAGCAGCTTGGGTGGCAGGGGGGAGGCTTTCTTT.

The rearrangement links TRBV7-2 to TRBJ2-3, with D maybe TRBD1 (6 bases). The length of the CDR3 is 14 residues. Germline CDR1 and CDR2: SGHTA and FQGNSA. Between the trimmed V and J ends, which lost 5 bases and 2 bases, there was a span of 11 bases. CDR3 protein: CASSPGAYTDTQYF. In DNA, the CDR3 is TGTGCCAGCAGCCCAGGGGCCTACACAGATACGCAGTATTTT.

This clone was observed a single time. The V gene is TRBV19, the J gene TRBJ1-6; D perhaps matches TRBD1 (6 bases). This CDR3 contains 15 residues. CDR1 and CDR2 from the germline V gene are LNHDA and SQIVND (reference sequence). V lost 5 bases, J lost 9 bases, and 17 bases lay in between. Here the CDR3 DNA reads TGTGCCAGTAGTCCTCGTCGCAGGGGTGTTTCACCCCTCCACTTT. It encodes CASSPRRRGVSPLHF.

This chain uses TRBV9 with TRBJ2-5; the D gene is possibly TRBD1 (5 bases). Germline V lookup: CDR1 SGDLS, CDR2 YYNGEE. This CDR3 contains 15 residues. V was cut by 0 bases and J by 5 bases, with 14 bases left in between. The CDR3 loop reads CASSVEPTVGETQYF. DNA for the CDR3: TGTGCCAGCAGCGTAGAGCCGACAGTCGGGGAGACCCAGTACTTC.

The chain joins TRBV7-8 to TRBJ1-5; 8 bases are shared with TRBD1. CDR1 and CDR2 (germline): SGHVS, FQNEAQ. After removal of 1 base from V and 11 bases from J, the junction contained 10 bases not matched to a gene. This CDR3 is 15 amino acids long. For the CDR3, the DNA is TGTGCCAGCAGCTTAGTGCAGGGGGCACGGGGTGCCCAGCATTTT. Its protein is CASSLVQGARGAQHF.

This rearrangement joins TRBV28 to TRBJ1-3; possibly TRBD1 for D (6 bases). V lost 2 bases and J lost 4, with 9 bases in between. Germline V gene lookup returns CDR1 MDHEN and CDR2 SYDVKM. This CDR3 is 14 amino acids long. The CDR3 DNA reads as TGTGCCAGCAGTTTACCCGACAGGGGAAACACCATATATTTT. It is translated as CASSLPDRGNTIYF.

This chain connects TRBV3-1 (or the pseudogene TRBV3-2) to TRBJ1-6; D may be TRBD1 (5 bases). This CDR3 has 15 residues. Trimming pared 3 bases from V and 8 bases from J, leaving 14 bases between. Germline lookup yields CDR1 LGHDT and CDR2 YNNKEL (reference sequence). This CDR3 reads CASSQGWGSDSPLHF. The DNA of the CDR3 is TGTGCCAGCAGCCAGGGGTGGGGGTCCGATTCACCCCTCCACTTT.

The CDR3 loop is CASSYSDIQETQYF. CDR3 nucleotide sequence: TGTGCCAGCAGTTACTCGGACATCCAAGAGACCCAGTACTTC. The chain recombines TRBV6-5 with TRBJ2-5; a weak D match, TRBD1 (5 bases). Germline V gives CDR1 MNHEY, CDR2 SVGAGI. V was pared by 0 bases and J by 1 base, with 6 bases between. The CDR3 spans 14 residues.

V usage is TRBV19 and J usage is TRBJ1-1; perhaps TRBD1 as D (6 bases). V was shortened by 4 bases and J by 7 bases, with 13 bases between the two germline ends. CDR1 and CDR2 from the germline V gene are LNHDA and SQIVND (reference sequence). There are 13 residues in the CDR3. The CDR3 bases are TGTGCCAGTAGTACACTAAAGGGGGGTGAAGCTTTCTTT. Amino acid sequence: CASSTLKGGEAFF.

This clone showed up just a few times. V and J are TRBV19 and TRBJ1-3; D is unclear. Germline V lookup: CDR1 LNHDA, CDR2 SQIVND (reference sequence). Trimming removed 6 bases at V and 0 bases at J, with 12 bases between. CDR3 size: 15 residues. Written as DNA, the CDR3 is TGTGCCAGTAGATTGGCCGGGATCTCTGGAAACACCATATATTTT. It specifies CASRLAGISGNTIYF. Full variable domain (rest looked up from reference TRBV19 and TRBJ1-3): DGGITQSPKYLFRKEGQNVTLSCEQNLNHDAMYWYRQDPGQGLRLIYYSQIVNDFQKGDIAEGYSVSREKKESFPLTVTSAQKNPTAFYLCASRLAGISGNTIYFGEGSWLTVV.

This chain connects TRBV3-1 (or the pseudogene TRBV3-2) to TRBJ1-1; D is perhaps TRBD1 (6 bases). The V end was cut by 4 bases, the J end by 1 base, with 10 bases between. CDR3 size: 14 residues. Germline-derived CDR1 and CDR2 are LGHDT and YNNKEL (reference sequence). For the CDR3, the DNA is TGTGCCAGCAGCCCGATGGACAGGAACACTGAAGCTTTCTTT. Encoded protein: CASSPMDRNTEAFF.

The V call is TRBV6-2 or TRBV6-3, the J call TRBJ1-6, with D perhaps matching TRBD1 (5 bases). CDR3 length: 13 amino acids. Between the trimmed V and J ends, which lost 3 bases and 7 bases, there was a span of 7 bases. Germline CDR1 is MNHEY and CDR2 is SVGEGT. As DNA, the CDR3 is TGTGCCAGCAGTTATGAGGGGAATTCACCCCTCCACTTT. Its protein product is CASSYEGNSPLHF.

The rearrangement joins TRBV11-3 to TRBJ2-2; tentatively, D is TRBD2 (6 bases). This CDR3 is built from 14 residues. V lost 4 bases, J lost 4 bases, and 10 bases lay in between. Per germline, CDR1 SGHNT and CDR2 YENEEA. CDR3 residues: CASSYQEGTGELFF. The CDR3 coding sequence is TGTGCCAGCAGCTATCAGGAGGGCACCGGGGAGCTGTTTTTT.

This chain links TRBV5-6 with TRBJ2-3, with D hard to call. With 0 bases removed from V and 5 bases from J, the gap between germline ends came to 7 bases. Germline CDR1 is SGHDT and CDR2 is YYEEEE. The CDR3 runs to 13 residues. The CDR3 DNA reads TGTGCCAGCAGCTTGGGGGCTATAGATACGCAGTATTTT. This encodes CASSLGAIDTQYF.

The sample holds one count of this clone. CDR3 coding DNA: TGTGCCAGCACCCTCAACTACGAGCAGTACTTC. Its protein product is CASTLNYEQYF. The genes are TRBV2 and TRBJ2-7; no clear D gene. CDR1 is SNHLY and CDR2 is FYNNEI in the germline V gene. CDR3 size: 11 residues. Trimming cost V 7 bases and J 3 bases, with 7 bases left between them.

The CDR3 coding sequence is TGCAGTGCTAGTCTTATAACCGGGCAAGGGTATGGCTACACCTTC. Its translation: CSASLITGQGYGYTF. This chain joins TRBV20-1 and TRBJ1-2; no clear D. V was clipped by 3 bases and J by 5 bases, with 19 bases between them. Germline V lookup: CDR1 DFQATT, CDR2 SNEGSKA (reference sequence). CDR3 length: 15 residues.